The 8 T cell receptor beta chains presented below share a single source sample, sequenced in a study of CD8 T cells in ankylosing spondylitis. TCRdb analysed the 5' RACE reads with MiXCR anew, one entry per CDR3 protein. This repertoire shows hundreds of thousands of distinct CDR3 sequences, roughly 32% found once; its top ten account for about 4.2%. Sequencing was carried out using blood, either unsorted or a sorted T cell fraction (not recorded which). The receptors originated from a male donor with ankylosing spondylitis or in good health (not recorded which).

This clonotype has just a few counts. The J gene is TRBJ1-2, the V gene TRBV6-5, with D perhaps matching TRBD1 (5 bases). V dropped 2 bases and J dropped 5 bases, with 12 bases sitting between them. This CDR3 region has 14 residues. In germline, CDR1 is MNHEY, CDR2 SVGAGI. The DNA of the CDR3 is TGTGCCAGCAGTTACGGGGCAGGGAGTTATGGCTACACCTTC. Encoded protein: CASSYGAGSYGYTF.

CDR3 residues: CASTPYGDEQFF. The DNA of the CDR3 is TGTGCCAGCACCCCGTACGGAGATGAGCAGTTCTTC. The genes are TRBV6-2 or TRBV6-3 and TRBJ2-1, with D uncertain. The CDR3 is made up of 12 amino acids. The germline V gene has CDR1 MNHEY and CDR2 SVGEGT. V was trimmed by 7 bases and J by 8 bases, leaving 12 bases between them.

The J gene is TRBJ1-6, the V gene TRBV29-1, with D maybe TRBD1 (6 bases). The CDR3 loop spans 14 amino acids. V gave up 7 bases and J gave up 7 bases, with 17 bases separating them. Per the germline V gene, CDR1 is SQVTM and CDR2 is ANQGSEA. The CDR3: CSAPAGARNSPLHF. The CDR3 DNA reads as TGCAGCGCCCCTGCGGGGGCGAGGAATTCACCCCTCCACTTT. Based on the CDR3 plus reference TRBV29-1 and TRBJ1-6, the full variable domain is SAVISQKPSRDICQRGTSLTIQCQVDSQVTMMFWYRQQPGQSLTLIATANQGSEATYESGFVIDKFPISRPNLTFSTLTVSNMSPEDSSIYLCSAPAGARNSPLHFGNGTRLTVT.

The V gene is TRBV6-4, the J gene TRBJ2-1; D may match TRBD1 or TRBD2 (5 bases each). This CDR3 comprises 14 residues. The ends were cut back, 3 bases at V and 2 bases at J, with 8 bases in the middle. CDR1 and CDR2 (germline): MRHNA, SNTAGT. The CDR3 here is CASSEGETYNEQFF. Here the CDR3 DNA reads TGTGCCAGCAGTGAGGGGGAAACCTACAATGAGCAGTTCTTC.

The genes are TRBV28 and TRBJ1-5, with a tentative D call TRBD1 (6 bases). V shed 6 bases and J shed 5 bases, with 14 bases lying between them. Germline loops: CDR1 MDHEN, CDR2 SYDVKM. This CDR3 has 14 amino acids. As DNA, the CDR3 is TGTGCCAGCAGCCCGACAGGACGGGATCAGCCCCAGCATTTT. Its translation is CASSPTGRDQPQHF.

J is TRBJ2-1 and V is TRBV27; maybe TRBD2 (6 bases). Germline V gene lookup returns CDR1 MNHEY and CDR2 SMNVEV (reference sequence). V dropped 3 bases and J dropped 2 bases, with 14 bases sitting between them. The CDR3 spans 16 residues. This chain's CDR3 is CASSFQTSRAYNEQFF. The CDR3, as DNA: TGTGCCAGCAGTTTCCAGACTAGTCGCGCCTACAATGAGCAGTTCTTC.

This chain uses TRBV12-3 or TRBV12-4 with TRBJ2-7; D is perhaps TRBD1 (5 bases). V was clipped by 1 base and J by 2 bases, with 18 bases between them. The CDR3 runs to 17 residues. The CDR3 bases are TGTGCCAGCAGTTTAGGTGGTTGGGCGCAAGGGGCCTACGAGCAGTACTTC. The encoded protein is CASSLGGWAQGAYEQYF.

The CDR3 reads CASSFRGREELFF. The CDR3 DNA reads as TGTGCCAGCAGCTTCAGGGGGCGCGAGGAGCTGTTTTTT. This chain connects TRBV5-6 to TRBJ2-2, with 8 bases that match TRBD1. The germline V gene has CDR1 SGHDT and CDR2 YYEEEE. Losses at the gene ends were 2 bases for V and 10 bases for J; bases not matched to a gene: 4. The CDR3 contains 13 residues.